This TCR beta chain derives from a study of OX40 agonist ivuxolimab in advanced cancers. Looking at the study overall: Patients treated during dose escalation were battling hepatocellular carcinoma, melanoma, renal cell or head and neck cancer. Three patients showed partial responses: one hepatocellular carcinoma and two cutaneous melanoma cases. Study outcomes and limitations: Relatively little clonal expansion, among the lowest observed, appeared in partial responders at 0.1-3.0 mg/kg.

CDR3 length: 14 residues. CDR1 is SGHVS and CDR2 is FQNEAQ in the germline V gene. V lost 10 bases to trimming and J lost 2 bases, with 15 bases between them. Turning to this clone: As yet, its antigen is unknown.

Patients were ineligible given autoimmune disease history or systemic immunosuppression. Using immunoSEQ multiplex PCR, the repertoire was profiled, and TCRdb retains in-frame clones only, with some absent. The top ten hold roughly 28% of the sample, which has roughly 48,000 clones, more than 85% seen once. The receptor was derived from an adult with an advanced solid tumor such as melanoma, head and neck, liver or kidney cancer. The source was CD4+ or CD8+ T cells sorted from blood, collected in a trial of the OX40 agonist ivuxolimab. The chain is built from TRBV7-8 and TRBJ2-1, with TRBD1 as a possible D gene (6 bases). This CDR3 is CAITNTGTYNEQFF. As DNA, the CDR3 is TGTGCCATTACGAATACAGGGACCTACAATGAGCAGTTCTTC.